Detailed here is one T cell receptor (beta chain). Its antigen is currently unknown. The record originates from a study of response to subunit inactivated influenza vaccine. The V gene's germline CDR1 is LNHNV and CDR2 YYDKDF (reference sequence). This CDR3 is built from 15 residues. With 3 bases removed from V and 2 bases from J, the gap between germline ends came to 11 bases. General study results and limits: Authors suggested that a seasonal influenza vaccination recruits few new T cells each time.

TCRdb reprocessed the RT-PCR reads with MiXCR, giving one entry per CDR3 protein. The sample has around 190,000 distinct CDR3 sequences, approximately 8.7% seen once. The receptor was isolated from a man in his fifties or sixties who received an inactivated influenza vaccine. This sequence joins TRBV15 and TRBJ2-1; D possibly corresponds to TRBD2 (6 bases). Specimen: non-naive T cells sorted from PBMCs, collected on the day of vaccination. CDR3 region: CATSRQGGTYNEQFF. Here the CDR3 DNA reads TGTGCCACCAGCAGGCAGGGAGGCACCTACAATGAGCAGTTCTTC. Full variable domain (missing parts from reference TRBV15 and TRBJ2-1): DAMVIQNPRYQVTQFGKPVTLSCSQTLNHNVMYWYQQKSSQAPKLLFHYYDKDFNNEADTPDNFQSRRPNTSFCFLDIRSPGLGDTAMYLCATSRQGGTYNEQFFGPGTRLTVL.